The rows below give T cell receptor beta chains drawn from one sample of a study of shared clonotypes between healthy human individuals. Clones were read by immunoSEQ multiplex PCR, and TCRdb kept only the in-frame ones, dropping some. Among roughly 380,000 clones, 90% to 97% were seen once, and the ten largest hold around 0.29%. Sequencing input: memory CD8+ T cells sorted from blood. The receptors shown here come from a man aged 25 to 45 in good health. Both conserved end residues are part of each CDR3. Fields, in order: V gene, J gene, D gene, clone size, CDR3 protein, CDR3 DNA. A D gene is named only where the DNA matches it firmly. Size tells how often a clone was seen (once, few, many) or the class of an expanded clone, and some rows leave it out.

>TRBV7-9|TRBJ2-3|-|-
CASSFWTDADTQYF
TGTGCCAGCAGCTTTTGGACAGACGCAGATACGCAGTATTTT
>TRBV6-6|TRBJ2-5|TRBD2|-
CASQLAAEETQYF
TGTGCCAGCCAACTAGCGGCAGAAGAGACCCAGTACTTC
>TRBV28|TRBJ2-2|-|-
CASSFVSNTGELFF
TGTGCCAGCAGTTTTGTATCGAACACCGGGGAGCTGTTTTTT
>TRBV2|TRBJ1-3|-|-
CASAPVRFGNTIYF
TGTGCCAGTGCCCCGGTCCGCTTCGGAAACACCATATATTTT
>TRBV27|TRBJ1-4|-|-
CASSLSISNEKLFF
TGTGCCAGCAGTTTAAGTATCAGTAATGAAAAACTGTTTTTT
>TRBV21-1|TRBJ2-1|-|-
CASSIRLAGECEQFF
TGTGCCAGCAGCATTAGACTAGCGGGAGAGTGTGAGCAGTTCTTC
>TRBV28|TRBJ1-3|-|-
CASKIEGSGNTIYF
TGTGCCAGCAAGATCGAGGGGTCCGGAAACACCATATATTTT
>TRBV5-1|TRBJ2-7|TRBD2|-
CASSHGTSGYEQYF
TGCGCCAGCAGCCACGGGACTAGCGGCTACGAGCAGTACTTC
>TRBV6-1|TRBJ2-2|-|-
CASGFWRGTGELFF
TGTGCCAGCGGGTTCTGGCGGGGCACCGGGGAGCTGTTTTTT
>TRBV21-1|TRBJ1-4|-|-
CASSQGAPKDEKLFF
TGTGCCAGCAGCCAGGGGGCGCCTAAAGATGAAAAACTGTTTTTT
>TRBV6-4|TRBJ2-1|-|-
CASFGQGHEQFF
TGTGCCAGCTTCGGGCAGGGACATGAGCAGTTCTTC
>TRBV27|TRBJ2-5|-|-
CASSLGETQYF
TGTGCCAGCAGTCTAGGAGAGACCCAGTACTTC
>TRBV28|TRBJ2-5|TRBD1|-
CASSRTGTGKKETQYF
TGTGCCAGCAGTCGAACTGGGACAGGGAAGAAAGAGACCCAGTACTTC
>TRBV2|TRBJ2-2|-|-
CASSEGLIAGELFF
TGTGCCAGCAGTGAAGGTTTGATTGCCGGGGAGCTGTTTTTT
>TRBV2|TRBJ1-5|-|once
CASSGQDSNQPQHF
TGTGCCAGCAGTGGGCAAGATAGCAATCAGCCCCAGCATTTT
>TRBV10-1|TRBJ2-2|-|-
CASSDGLNTGELFF
TGCGCCAGCAGTGACGGGTTGAACACCGGGGAGCTGTTTTTT
>TRBV9|TRBJ2-1|TRBD2|-
CASSASGNSYNEQFF
TGTGCCAGCAGCGCCAGCGGGAACTCCTACAATGAGCAGTTCTTC
>TRBV28|TRBJ1-5|-|-
CASNGYNQPQHF
TGTGCCAGCAACGGTTACAATCAGCCCCAGCATTTT
>TRBV28|TRBJ2-7|-|-
CASRVPGAGPYEQYF
TGTGCCAGCAGGGTCCCGGGTGCGGGACCCTACGAGCAGTACTTC
>TRBV10-3|TRBJ2-4|TRBD2|once
CAISESFLAGGPNIQYF
TGTGCCATCAGTGAGTCATTCCTAGCGGGAGGGCCGAACATTCAGTACTTC
>TRBV5-1|TRBJ2-2|-|-
CASSLWGPNTGELFF
TGCGCCAGCAGCTTATGGGGGCCGAACACCGGGGAGCTGTTTTTT
>TRBV13|TRBJ2-7|TRBD2|-
CASSLGGLAGSYEQYF
TGTGCCAGCAGCTTAGGCGGACTAGCGGGTTCCTACGAGCAGTACTTC
>TRBV5-1|TRBJ2-7|TRBD2|-
CASSRGLAGGPYEQYF
TGCGCCAGCAGCAGGGGACTAGCGGGAGGACCCTACGAGCAGTACTTC